This T cell receptor beta chain was found in a study of CD8 T cells in Susac syndrome. Overall study findings and caveats: The study conceded that its TCR sequencing and HLA analysis involved relatively few individuals.

The CDR3 has 17 residues. CDR1 is SQVTM, CDR2 ANQGSEA, per germline. Trimming left V 2 bases short and J 3 bases short, with 20 bases between. A word on this clonotype: Antigen specificity is unknown.

Reverse transcription of about 0.5 to 1 ug RNA was carried out with random hexamers. The authors amplified TCR beta CDR3 across 54 Vbeta and 13 Jbeta using immunoSEQ multiplex PCR. TCRdb re-called the immunoSEQ multiplex PCR reads with MiXCR, one entry per CDR3 protein. In the table there are just over 150,000 distinct CDR3 sequences, about 94% of which are singletons. The sequenced target, TCR beta, came from blood CD8+ and CD4+ T cells. Isolation of CD8+ and CD4+ T cells was performed negatively, whereas enrichment of TEMRA cells was done by FACS. Sequencing was performed on CD8+ T cells from PBMCs. The clonotype comes from a human donor with multiple sclerosis. The chain has TRBV29-1 and TRBJ2-1; D may correspond to TRBD1 or TRBD2 (6 bases each). CDR3 sequence reads: CSVEYPGGSSIYNEQFF. CDR3 coding DNA: TGCAGCGTTGAATACCCCGGGGGCAGTAGCATCTACAATGAGCAGTTCTTC.